Presented here are 3 T cell receptor beta chains from one specimen sequenced in a study of T cells in Graves' hyperthyroidism and ophthalmopathy. Template material for amplifying TCR beta CDR3 regions consisted of RNA transcripts. In the first-round RT-PCR of the TCR CDR3, the HTBI primer set was used. TCRdb ran MiXCR on the multiplex PCR reads and lists one entry per CDR3 protein. The data show 450,000 to 700,000 distinct CDR3 sequences, 46% seen once. The sequenced sample was peripheral blood or thyroid tissue (not recorded which). These receptors came from a woman between 18 and 29 years old with Graves' hyperthyroidism.

The gene calls are TRBV9 and TRBJ2-2; TRBD1 aligns across 11 bases. This CDR3 is built from 16 residues. Looked up from germline, CDR1 is SGDLS and CDR2 is YYNGEE. Trimming removed 2 bases from V and 4 bases from J; junction bases left unmatched: 4. The CDR3 coding sequence is TGTGCCAGCAGCGTGTTCGGGACAGGGGGCACCGGGGAGCTGTTTTTT. As protein: CASSVFGTGGTGELFF.

J is TRBJ2-5 and V is TRBV6-1, with TRBD1 matching 9 bases. The CDR3 extends over 13 amino acids. In germline, CDR1 is MNHNS, CDR2 SASEGT. V shed 8 bases, J shed 5 bases, and the junction held 6 bases outside the gene matches. DNA for the CDR3: TGTGCCAGCGGACAGGGGATTGGGGAGACCCAGTACTTC. This sequence encodes CASGQGIGETQYF.

This clonotype was observed many times. The chain carries TRBV27 and TRBJ1-2, with D possibly TRBD1 on 5 matching bases. Germline-derived CDR1 and CDR2 are MNHEY and SMNVEV (reference sequence). The CDR3 is 14 amino acids. The germline V and J ends were trimmed by 7 bases and 7 bases, with 19 bases remaining between them. This chain's CDR3 is CASKEDGGRGGYTF. Here the CDR3 DNA reads TGTGCCAGCAAAGAGGACGGTGGAAGGGGTGGCTACACCTTC.